One sample yielded the 26 T cell receptor beta chains listed below, sequenced in a study of shared clonotypes between healthy human individuals. Sequencing was performed with immunoSEQ multiplex PCR; in TCRdb, only in-frame clones are kept and a portion is missing. The table shows 560,000 or so clones, with approximately 96% occurring only once. Terminally differentiated effector memory CD45RA+ cells were excluded from the naive CD8 cells, which were CD45RO-negative and positively selected for CCR7. The sequenced sample consisted of naive CD8+ T cells sorted from blood. Source of these receptors: a woman under 40 in good health.

V gene TRBV6-1 combines with J gene TRBJ1-2; D remains ambiguous. V was shortened by 4 bases and J by 8 bases, with 5 bases between the two germline ends. Germline values: CDR1 MNHNS, CDR2 SASEGT. The CDR3 loop spans 10 amino acids. CDR3: CASSAFGYTF. CDR3 bases: TGTGCCAGCAGTGCTTTCGGCTACACCTTC.

The genes are TRBV27 and TRBJ2-1, with 9 bases fitting TRBD2. This CDR3 comprises 15 residues. V trimming: 5 bases; J trimming: 6 bases; junction bases outside the gene matches: 8. Germline-derived CDR1 and CDR2 are MNHEY and SMNVEV (reference sequence). In nucleotides, the CDR3 is TGTGCCAGCAGTCCCTACGGCGGGAGGGGCAATGAGCAGTTCTTC. Amino acids: CASSPYGGRGNEQFF.

A word on this clone: One junction end does not reproduce the germline sequence, and a read error may be involved. The chain joins TRBV27 to TRBJ2-7, with 8 bases matching TRBD1. Per the germline V gene, CDR1 is MNHEY and CDR2 is SMNVEV (reference sequence). This CDR3 is built from 14 residues. CDR3: CASSSTGVSYEQCF. The CDR3 DNA follows: TGTGCCAGCAGTTCGACAGGGGTCTCCTACGAGCAGTGCTTC.

This sequence joins TRBV15 and TRBJ2-1; TRBD1 aligns across 7 bases. Germline V gene sequence: CDR1 LNHNV, CDR2 YYDKDF (reference sequence). CDR3 length equals 14 residues. V was clipped by 1 base and J by 5 bases; unmatched bases: 2. The CDR3 DNA is TGTGCCACCAGCAGAGTAGGGACAGACAATGAGCAGTTCTTC. This gives the protein CATSRVGTDNEQFF. The whole variable domain, filled in from reference TRBV15 and TRBJ2-1, reads DAMVIQNPRYQVTQFGKPVTLSCSQTLNHNVMYWYQQKSSQAPKLLFHYYDKDFNNEADTPDNFQSRRPNTSFCFLDIRSPGLGDTAMYLCATSRVGTDNEQFFGPGTRLTVL.

The chain employs TRBV28 and TRBJ1-5; no definite D call. CDR3 length: 14 residues. From germline, CDR1 is MDHEN and CDR2 SYDVKM. V lost 6 bases and J 6 bases, leaving 15 bases between the germline ends. The CDR3 DNA sequence: TGTGCCAGCAGCCCGAGAACTGGAGCTCAGCCCCAGCATTTT. This sequence encodes CASSPRTGAQPQHF.

The chain carries TRBV28 and TRBJ2-7; D not certain. Germline CDR1 reads MDHEN; CDR2 reads SYDVKM. The CDR3 covers 13 residues. With 4 bases removed from V and 5 bases from J, the gap between germline ends came to 12 bases. CDR3 DNA sequence: TGTGCCAGCAGTTGGAAGGGTTTCAACGAGCAGTACTTC. It encodes CASSWKGFNEQYF.

The CDR3 coding sequence is TGTGCCAGCGAACAGGTATCCTACGAGCAGTACTTC. It yields the protein CASEQVSYEQYF. This rearrangement joins TRBV7-9 to TRBJ2-7, with TRBD1 as a possible D gene (5 bases). The CDR3 contains 12 residues. V was trimmed by 8 bases and J by 1 base, leaving 9 bases between them. The germline CDR1 and CDR2 sequences are SEHNR and FQNEAQ (reference sequence). Drawing the rest from reference TRBV7-9 and TRBJ2-7, the complete variable domain is DTGVSQNPRHKITKRGQNVTFRCDPISEHNRLYWYRQTLGQGPEFLTYFQNEAQLEKSRLLSDRFSAERPKGSFSTLEIQRTEQGDSAMYLCASEQVSYEQYFGPGTRLTVT.

The chain is built from TRBV7-8 and TRBJ2-4; maybe TRBD2 (6 bases). V was pared by 5 bases and J by 8 bases, with 19 bases between. The CDR3 has 15 residues. The germline gives CDR1 SGHVS, CDR2 FQNEAQ. The CDR3 sequence is CASSIYGTAVDIQYF. The CDR3 DNA sequence: TGTGCCAGCAGCATCTACGGGACTGCTGTGGACATTCAGTACTTC. Using reference TRBV7-8 and TRBJ2-4 for the parts outside the CDR3, the full variable domain is GAGVSQSPRYKVAKRGQDVALRCDPISGHVSLFWYQQALGQGPEFLTYFQNEAQLDKSGLPSDRFFAERPEGSVSTLKIQRTQQEDSAVYLCASSIYGTAVDIQYFGAGTRLSVL.

The genes are TRBV7-9 and TRBJ2-1; 7 nucleotides line up with TRBD2. This CDR3 has 13 residues. Losses at the gene ends were 8 bases for V and 6 bases for J; bases not matched to a gene: 7. Germline V gives CDR1 SEHNR, CDR2 FQNEAQ (reference sequence). CDR3 in amino acids: CASVGTNSNEQFF. The CDR3 region has the DNA TGTGCCAGCGTAGGGACTAACTCCAATGAGCAGTTCTTC.

The chain links TRBV7-9 to TRBJ1-1, with D uncertain. Germline V gives CDR1 SEHNR, CDR2 FQNEAQ (reference sequence). The V end was cut by 5 bases, the J end by 3 bases, with 16 bases between. CDR3 size: 15 residues. The CDR3 spells CASSVNLGVDTEAFF. As DNA, the CDR3 is TGTGCCAGCAGCGTGAATCTAGGAGTAGACACTGAAGCTTTCTTT.

The genes are TRBV6-6 and TRBJ1-5; TRBD1 might be the D (5 bases). The CDR3 is 14 amino acids. V was clipped by 8 bases and J by 3 bases, with 14 bases between them. CDR1 MNHNY and CDR2 SVGAGI come from the germline V gene (reference sequence). CDR3 region: CASWGGDYNQPQHF. The CDR3 DNA reads TGTGCCAGCTGGGGGGGGGACTACAATCAGCCCCAGCATTTT.

The J gene is TRBJ2-5, the V gene TRBV27; 7 bases match TRBD2. The CDR3 is 16 residues long. Germline CDR1 MNHEY, CDR2 SMNVEV (reference sequence). Trimming took 1 base from V and 2 from J; bases not matched to a gene: 7. The CDR3 DNA reads as TGTGCCAGCAGTTTATATGAGGGAGGGCCTCAAGAGACCCAGTACTTC. This gives the protein CASSLYEGGPQETQYF.

V usage is TRBV21-1 and J usage is TRBJ2-3; TRBD2 reflects the table's D call only, with no check against the DNA. TRBV21-1 is shown as a pseudogene. The CDR3 is 12 amino acids. CDR3 nucleotides: TGTGCCATCACGGAGACCACAGATACGCAGTATTTT. It is translated as CAITETTDTQYF.

The rearrangement links TRBV28 to TRBJ2-5; D tentatively reads TRBD1 or TRBD2 (6 bases each). This CDR3 contains 14 residues. V was clipped by 4 bases and J by 5 bases, with 14 bases between them. Germline V gene sequence: CDR1 MDHEN, CDR2 SYDVKM. In nucleotides, the CDR3 is TGTGCCAGCAGTTCCCCTACAGGGAGGGAGACCCAGTACTTC. Its translation is CASSSPTGRETQYF.

The rearrangement uses TRBV2 and TRBJ2-3; D is perhaps TRBD2 (6 bases). The CDR3 spans 15 residues. V lost 8 bases and J lost 1, with 16 bases in between. Germline CDR1 and CDR2: SNHLY and FYNNEI. The CDR3 DNA is TGTGCCAGCCTCCCCTGGGGGGAACGCACAGATACGCAGTATTTT. This sequence encodes CASLPWGERTDTQYF.

V and J are TRBV28 and TRBJ1-4, with 10 bases aligning to TRBD1. Looked up from germline, CDR1 is MDHEN and CDR2 is SYDVKM. The trim removed 4 bases at V and 8 bases at J, leaving 10 bases unmatched. This CDR3 has 16 amino acids. The CDR3: CASSSPLTGGEEKLFF. In DNA, the CDR3 is TGTGCCAGCAGTTCCCCCCTGACAGGGGGCGAGGAAAAACTGTTTTTT.

The chain couples TRBV27 to TRBJ2-3; D is perhaps TRBD2 (5 bases). CDR3 length: 12 amino acids. The germline CDR1 and CDR2 sequences are MNHEY and SMNVEV (reference sequence). The V and J ends lost 6 bases and 5 bases respectively, with 9 bases between them. CDR3 nucleotides: TGTGCCAGCAGGACTGGGAGAGATACGCAGTATTTT. It translates to CASRTGRDTQYF.

The rearrangement uses TRBV10-3 and TRBJ1-5; D call uncertain. The length of the CDR3 is 14 residues. V gave up 2 bases and J gave up 5 bases, with 10 bases separating them. The germline CDR1 and CDR2 sequences are ENHRY and SYGVKD. Here the CDR3 reads CAISEGGDYQPQHF. The CDR3 region has the DNA TGTGCCATCAGTGAGGGAGGAGACTATCAGCCCCAGCATTTT.

CDR3 in amino acids: CASSLDFLGTAHEKLFF. CDR3 in DNA: TGTGCCAGCAGCTTAGATTTTCTAGGGACAGCTCATGAAAAACTGTTTTTT. This chain links TRBV7-8 with TRBJ1-4; 7 bases agree with TRBD1. The J segment lost 6 bases and the V segment lost 1 base, leaving 11 bases of the junction unmatched. Germline V CDR1 and CDR2: SGHVS, FQNEAQ. CDR3 length: 17 amino acids.

This clone was counted a single time. The J gene is TRBJ2-6, the V gene TRBV19; D ambiguous. Germline V CDR1 and CDR2: LNHDA, SQIVND (reference sequence). The CDR3 loop spans 16 amino acids. Between the trimmed V and J ends, which lost 10 bases and 0 bases, there was a span of 16 bases. CDR3 DNA sequence: TGTGCCACCTCCCCCTCCCAATACTCTGGGGCCAACGTCCTGACTTTC. It codes for CATSPSQYSGANVLTF.

This chain's CDR3 is CATRTNTEAFF. CDR3 nucleotides: TGCGCCACCCGGACGAACACTGAAGCTTTCTTT. The V gene is TRBV4-1, the J gene TRBJ1-1, with D hard to call. CDR3 length: 11 amino acids. V gave up 10 bases and J gave up 1 base, with 7 bases separating them. Germline V gene data show CDR1 as MGHRA and CDR2 as YSYEKL.

Only one count was recorded for this clone. The CDR3 coding sequence is TGTGCCAGCAGCCACTCAAGCGGGAATTCGCTCTACGAGCAGTACTTC. Its protein is CASSHSSGNSLYEQYF. The chain carries TRBV27 and TRBJ2-7, with 7 nucleotides matching TRBD2. This CDR3 contains 16 residues. The J segment lost 3 bases and the V segment lost 6 bases, leaving 14 bases of the junction unmatched. Germline assignment: CDR1 MNHEY and CDR2 SMNVEV (reference sequence).

J is TRBJ2-3 and V is TRBV28, with a possible D match to TRBD2 (6 bases). Germline V gene lookup returns CDR1 MDHEN and CDR2 SYDVKM. The V gene lost 4 bases and the J gene lost 4 bases, with 18 bases spanning the gap. The CDR3 contains 16 residues. The CDR3 here is CASSSPSEFGADTQYF. Here the CDR3 DNA reads TGTGCCAGCAGTTCCCCTAGCGAGTTTGGCGCAGATACGCAGTATTTT.

A remark on this clone: This CDR3 is also generated by other DNA sequences in the sample. This chain connects TRBV27 to TRBJ2-7; D not resolved. Trimming removed 5 bases at V and 0 bases at J, with 8 bases between. There are 13 residues in the CDR3. CDR1 is MNHEY and CDR2 is SMNVEV in the germline V gene (reference sequence). This CDR3 reads CASSIGRSYEQYF. The CDR3 region has the DNA TGTGCCAGCAGTATCGGACGCTCCTACGAGCAGTACTTC.

The chain carries TRBV5-1 and TRBJ2-3; possibly TRBD2 for D (5 bases). V shed 4 bases and J shed 6 bases, with 18 bases lying between them. The germline CDR1 and CDR2 sequences are SGHRS and YFSETQ. CDR3 length equals 15 residues. As DNA, the CDR3 is TGCGCCAGCAGCGCCTCGGGAACTCCTCTCGATACGCAGTATTTT. Translation: CASSASGTPLDTQYF.

The chain recombines TRBV29-1 with TRBJ2-7; D gene unclear. Per the germline V gene, CDR1 is SQVTM and CDR2 is ANQGSEA. CDR3 length: 15 residues. V was clipped by 4 bases and J by 3 bases, with 19 bases between them. The CDR3 DNA sequence: TGCAGCGTTGTTAGGCAGCCTGGACCTTACTACGAGCAGTACTTC. Its protein product is CSVVRQPGPYYEQYF.